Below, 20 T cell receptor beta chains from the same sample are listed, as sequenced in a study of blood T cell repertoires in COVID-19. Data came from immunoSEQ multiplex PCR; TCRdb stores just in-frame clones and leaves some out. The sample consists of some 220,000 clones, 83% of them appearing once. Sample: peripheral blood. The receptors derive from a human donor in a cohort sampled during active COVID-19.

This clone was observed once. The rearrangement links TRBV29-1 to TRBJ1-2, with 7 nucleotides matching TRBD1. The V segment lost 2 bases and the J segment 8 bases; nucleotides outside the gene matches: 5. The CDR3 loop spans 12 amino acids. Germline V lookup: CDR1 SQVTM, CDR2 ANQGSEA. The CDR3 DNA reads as TGCAGCGTTGAAAGGGACAGACGCGGCTACACCTTC. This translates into CSVERDRRGYTF.

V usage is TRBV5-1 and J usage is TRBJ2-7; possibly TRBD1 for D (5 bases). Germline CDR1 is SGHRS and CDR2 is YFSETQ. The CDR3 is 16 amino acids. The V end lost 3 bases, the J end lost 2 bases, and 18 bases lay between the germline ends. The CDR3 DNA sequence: TGCGCCAGCAGCTCCTGGGTTTTAAAAGGGGCCTACGAGCAGTACTTC. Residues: CASSSWVLKGAYEQYF.

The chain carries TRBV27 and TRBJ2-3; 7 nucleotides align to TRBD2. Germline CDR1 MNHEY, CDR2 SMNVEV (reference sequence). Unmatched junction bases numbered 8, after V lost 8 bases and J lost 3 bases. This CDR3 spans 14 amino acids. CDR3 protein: CASAWGGLTDTQYF. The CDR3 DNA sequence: TGTGCCAGCGCATGGGGGGGTTTGACAGATACGCAGTATTTT.

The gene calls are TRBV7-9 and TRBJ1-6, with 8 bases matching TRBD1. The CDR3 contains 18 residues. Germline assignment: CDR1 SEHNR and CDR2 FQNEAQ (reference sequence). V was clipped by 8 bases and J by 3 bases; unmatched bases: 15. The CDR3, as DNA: TGTGCCAGCCGCCACTTTAATCCGGGACAGGTCTATAATTCACCCCTCCACTTT. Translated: CASRHFNPGQVYNSPLHF.

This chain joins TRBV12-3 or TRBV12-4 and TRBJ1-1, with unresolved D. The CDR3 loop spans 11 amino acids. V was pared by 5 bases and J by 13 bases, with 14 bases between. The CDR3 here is CASSNRVEGFF. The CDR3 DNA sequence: TGTGCCAGCAGTAACCGAGTCGAGGGTTTCTTT.

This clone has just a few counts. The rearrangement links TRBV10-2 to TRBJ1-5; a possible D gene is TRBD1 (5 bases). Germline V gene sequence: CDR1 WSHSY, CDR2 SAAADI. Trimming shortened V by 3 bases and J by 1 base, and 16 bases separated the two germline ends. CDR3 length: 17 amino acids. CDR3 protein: CASSDPSGGDSNQPQHF. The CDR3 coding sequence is TGCGCCAGCAGTGACCCTTCGGGGGGGGACAGCAATCAGCCCCAGCATTTT.

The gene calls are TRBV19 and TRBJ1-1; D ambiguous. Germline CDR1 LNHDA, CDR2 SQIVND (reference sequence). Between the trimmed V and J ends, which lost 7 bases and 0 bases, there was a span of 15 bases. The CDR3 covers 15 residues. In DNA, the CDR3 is TGTGCCAGTACCACGTGGGCCGACCTGAACACTGAAGCTTTCTTT. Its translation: CASTTWADLNTEAFF. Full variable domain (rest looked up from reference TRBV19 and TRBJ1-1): DGGITQSPKYLFRKEGQNVTLSCEQNLNHDAMYWYRQDPGQGLRLIYYSQIVNDFQKGDIAEGYSVSREKKESFPLTVTSAQKNPTAFYLCASTTWADLNTEAFFGQGTRLTVV.

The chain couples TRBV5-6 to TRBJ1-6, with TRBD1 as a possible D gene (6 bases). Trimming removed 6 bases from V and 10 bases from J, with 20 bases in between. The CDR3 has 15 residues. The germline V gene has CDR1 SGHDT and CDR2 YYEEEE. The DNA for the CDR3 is TGTGCCAGCACCTTCTGGAACAGGGCCGGCTCACCCCTCCACTTT. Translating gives CASTFWNRAGSPLHF.

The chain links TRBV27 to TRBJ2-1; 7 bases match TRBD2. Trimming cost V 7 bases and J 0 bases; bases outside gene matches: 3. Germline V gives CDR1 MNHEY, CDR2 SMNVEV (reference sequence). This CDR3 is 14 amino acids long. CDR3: CASKERGSYNEQFF. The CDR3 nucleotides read TGTGCCAGCAAGGAGCGGGGCTCCTACAATGAGCAGTTCTTC.

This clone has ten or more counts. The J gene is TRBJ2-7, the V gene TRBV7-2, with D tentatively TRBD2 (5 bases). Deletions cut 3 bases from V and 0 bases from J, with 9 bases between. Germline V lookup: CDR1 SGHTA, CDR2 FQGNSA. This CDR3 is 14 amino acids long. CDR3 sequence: CASSLEASSYEQYF. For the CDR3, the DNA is TGTGCCAGCAGCTTGGAGGCGAGCTCCTACGAGCAGTACTTC.

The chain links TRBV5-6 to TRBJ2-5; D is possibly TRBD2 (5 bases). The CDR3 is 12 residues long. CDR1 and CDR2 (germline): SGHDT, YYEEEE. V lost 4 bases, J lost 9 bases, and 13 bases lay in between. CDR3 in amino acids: CASSAVLRAQYF. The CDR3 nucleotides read TGTGCCAGCAGCGCGGTCCTGCGGGCCCAGTACTTC.

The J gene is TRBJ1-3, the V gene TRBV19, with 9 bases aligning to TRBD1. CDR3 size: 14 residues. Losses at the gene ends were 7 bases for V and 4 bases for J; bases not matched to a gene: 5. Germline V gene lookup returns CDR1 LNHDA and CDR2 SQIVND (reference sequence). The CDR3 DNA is TGTGCCAGTACCTGGGACAGGGAGGGAAACACCATATATTTT. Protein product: CASTWDREGNTIYF.

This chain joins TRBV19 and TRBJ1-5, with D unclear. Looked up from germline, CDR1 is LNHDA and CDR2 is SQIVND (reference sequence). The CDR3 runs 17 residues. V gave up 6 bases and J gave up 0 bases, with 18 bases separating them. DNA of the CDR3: TGTGCCAGTAGCCAGGTCGGGAGAAGAGTTAGCAATCAGCCCCAGCATTTT. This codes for CASSQVGRRVSNQPQHF. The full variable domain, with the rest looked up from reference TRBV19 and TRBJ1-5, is DGGITQSPKYLFRKEGQNVTLSCEQNLNHDAMYWYRQDPGQGLRLIYYSQIVNDFQKGDIAEGYSVSREKKESFPLTVTSAQKNPTAFYLCASSQVGRRVSNQPQHFGDGTRLSIL.

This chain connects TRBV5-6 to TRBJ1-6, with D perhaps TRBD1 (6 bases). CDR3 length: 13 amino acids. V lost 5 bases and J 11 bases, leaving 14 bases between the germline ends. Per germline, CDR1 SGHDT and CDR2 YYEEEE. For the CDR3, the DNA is TGTGCCAGCAGTCTACAGGGTACGCCACCCCTCCACTTT. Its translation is CASSLQGTPPLHF.

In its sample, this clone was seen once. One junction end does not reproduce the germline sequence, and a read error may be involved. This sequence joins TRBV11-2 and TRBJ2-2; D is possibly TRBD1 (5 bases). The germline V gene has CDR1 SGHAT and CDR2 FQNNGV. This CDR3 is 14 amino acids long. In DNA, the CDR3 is TGTGCCAGCAGCCTAGACAGTCTGAACGGGGAGCTGTTTTTT. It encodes CASSLDSLNGELFF.

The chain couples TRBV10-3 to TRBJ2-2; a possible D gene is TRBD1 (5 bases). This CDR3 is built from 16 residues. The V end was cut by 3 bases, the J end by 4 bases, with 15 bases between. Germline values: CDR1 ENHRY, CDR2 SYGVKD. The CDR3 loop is CAISEQDRTGTGELFF. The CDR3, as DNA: TGTGCCATCAGTGAACAAGACAGAACGGGCACCGGGGAGCTGTTTTTT.

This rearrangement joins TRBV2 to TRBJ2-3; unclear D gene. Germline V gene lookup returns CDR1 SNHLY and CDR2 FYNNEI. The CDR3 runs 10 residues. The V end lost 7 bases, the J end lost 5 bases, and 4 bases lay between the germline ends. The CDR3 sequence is CASNIDTQYF. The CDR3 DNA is TGTGCCAGCAATATAGATACGCAGTATTTT.

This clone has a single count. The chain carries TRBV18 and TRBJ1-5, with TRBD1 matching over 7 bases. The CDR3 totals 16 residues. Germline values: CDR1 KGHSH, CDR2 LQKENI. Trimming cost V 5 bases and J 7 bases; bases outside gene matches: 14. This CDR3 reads CASSMGNQGGGQPQHF. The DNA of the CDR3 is TGTGCCAGCTCAATGGGAAACCAGGGGGGCGGGCAGCCCCAGCATTTT. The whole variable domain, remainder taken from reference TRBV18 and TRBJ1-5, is NAGVMQNPRHLVRRRGQEARLRCSPMKGHSHVYWYRQLPEEGLKFMVYLQKENIIDESGMPKERFSAEFPKEGPSILRIQQVVRGDSAAYFCASSMGNQGGGQPQHFGDGTRLSIL.

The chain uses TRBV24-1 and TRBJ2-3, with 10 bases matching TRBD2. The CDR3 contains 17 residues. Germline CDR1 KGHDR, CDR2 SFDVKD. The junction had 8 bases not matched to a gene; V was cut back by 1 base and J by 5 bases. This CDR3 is CATSDLGLAGDLDTQYF. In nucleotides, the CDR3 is TGTGCCACCAGTGATTTAGGGCTAGCGGGAGATTTAGATACGCAGTATTTT.

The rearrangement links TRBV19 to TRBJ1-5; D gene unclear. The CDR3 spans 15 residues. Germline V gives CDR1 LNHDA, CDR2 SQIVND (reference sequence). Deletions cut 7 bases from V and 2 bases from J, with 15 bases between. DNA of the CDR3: TGTGCCAGTACCGATTCGGGGAAGGGCAATCAGCCCCAGCATTTT. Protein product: CASTDSGKGNQPQHF. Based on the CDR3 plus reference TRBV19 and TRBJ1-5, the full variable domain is DGGITQSPKYLFRKEGQNVTLSCEQNLNHDAMYWYRQDPGQGLRLIYYSQIVNDFQKGDIAEGYSVSREKKESFPLTVTSAQKNPTAFYLCASTDSGKGNQPQHFGDGTRLSIL.